Presented here are 29 T cell receptor beta chains from one specimen sequenced in a study of T cell responses to AZD1222 COVID-19 vaccine. Assay: immunoSEQ multiplex PCR; the TCRdb copy retains only in-frame clones and omits some. The sample lists some 110,000 clones; about 85% were seen once. The specimen comprised peripheral blood, sampled on day 0 of AZD1222 vaccination. These receptors all stem from an adult in good health.

The chain is built from TRBV7-9 and TRBJ2-6; 7 bases are a match to TRBD1. Trimming took 7 bases from V and 0 from J; bases not matched to a gene: 3. Germline V CDR1 and CDR2: SEHNR, FQNEAQ (reference sequence). The CDR3 sequence is 15 residues long. DNA of the CDR3: TGTGCCAGCACCAACAGGGGCTCTGGGGCCAACGTCCTGACTTTC. Protein: CASTNRGSGANVLTF.

This sequence joins TRBV27 and TRBJ2-1; 9 positions match TRBD2. Per germline, CDR1 MNHEY and CDR2 SMNVEV (reference sequence). The V and J ends lost 6 bases and 5 bases, in that order; junction bases with no gene match: 8. The CDR3 runs 15 residues. The CDR3 DNA reads TGTGCCAGCAGAGCGGTTGCGGGAGGGCACAATGAGCAGTTCTTC. Translated, it gives CASRAVAGGHNEQFF.

The chain links TRBV5-1 to TRBJ2-7, with D perhaps TRBD1 (6 bases). Germline V lookup: CDR1 SGHRS, CDR2 YFSETQ. Trimming took 7 bases from V and 2 from J, leaving 16 bases between them. The CDR3 sequence is 14 residues long. The CDR3 DNA is TGCGCCAGCTGTCGGACAGAGCCTCCCTACGAGCAGTACTTC. Amino acid sequence: CASCRTEPPYEQYF. Drawing the rest from reference TRBV5-1 and TRBJ2-7, the complete variable domain is KAGVTQTPRYLIKTRGQQVTLSCSPISGHRSVSWYQQTPGQGLQFLFEYFSETQRNKGNFPGRFSGRQFSNSRSEMNVSTLELGDSALYLCASCRTEPPYEQYFGPGTRLTVT.

The chain employs TRBV14 and TRBJ2-2, with D possibly being TRBD1 (5 bases). V shed 4 bases and J shed 4 bases, with 7 bases lying between them. CDR3 length: 13 amino acids. The germline V gene has CDR1 SGHDN and CDR2 FVKESK. The CDR3 loop reads CASSRQRTGELFF. DNA of the CDR3: TGTGCCAGCAGCCGACAGCGCACCGGGGAGCTGTTTTTT. Looking up the rest from reference TRBV14 and TRBJ2-2 gives the full variable domain: EAGVTQFPSHSVIEKGQTVTLRCDPISGHDNLYWYRRVMGKEIKFLLHFVKESKQDESGMPNNRFLAERTGGTYSTLKVQPAELEDSGVYFCASSRQRTGELFFGEGSRLTVL.

This chain joins TRBV30 and TRBJ2-3; D uncertain. The CDR3 sequence is 12 residues long. Trimming left V 5 bases short and J 5 bases short, with 11 bases between. Germline V gene sequence: CDR1 GTSNPN, CDR2 SVGIG (reference sequence). The CDR3 here is CAWSRSRDTQYF. The CDR3 bases are TGTGCCTGGTCCCGCTCTAGAGATACGCAGTATTTT. Filled out from reference TRBV30 and TRBJ2-3, the complete variable domain reads SQTIHQWPATLVQPVGSPLSLECTVEGTSNPNLYWYRQAAGRGLQLLFYSVGIGQISSEVPQNLSASRPQDRQFILSSKKLLLSDSGFYLCAWSRSRDTQYFGPGTRLTVL.

This chain links TRBV19 with TRBJ1-1, with TRBD1 as a possible D gene (6 bases). With 5 bases removed from V and 6 bases from J, the gap between germline ends came to 16 bases. CDR3 length: 14 residues. CDR1 is LNHDA, CDR2 SQIVND, per germline (reference sequence). The CDR3 nucleotides read TGTGCCAGTAGTGTAGTGTTTGGGGGCCCTGAAGCTTTCTTT. This translates into CASSVVFGGPEAFF.

V is TRBV2 and J is TRBJ1-2; 8 positions match TRBD1. V lost 7 bases to trimming and J lost 3 bases; unmatched junction nucleotides: 7. Germline CDR1 reads SNHLY; CDR2 reads FYNNEI. This CDR3 is built from 14 residues. CDR3 region: CASKGQGWDYGYTF. CDR3 sequence (DNA): TGTGCCAGCAAAGGACAGGGTTGGGACTATGGCTACACCTTC.

The chain employs TRBV6-5 and TRBJ1-2; TRBD1 agrees at 7 bases. The germline CDR1 and CDR2 sequences are MNHEY and SVGAGI. The CDR3 has 12 amino acids. V lost 5 bases to trimming and J lost 6 bases; unmatched junction nucleotides: 3. Here the CDR3 DNA reads TGTGCCAGCAGTCGAGACAGGGATGGCTACACCTTC. Its translation: CASSRDRDGYTF.

V usage is TRBV19 and J usage is TRBJ1-5; D gene unclear. The CDR3 is made up of 13 amino acids. V lost 1 base and J 5 bases, leaving 6 bases between the germline ends. CDR1 and CDR2 from the germline V gene are LNHDA and SQIVND (reference sequence). CDR3 amino acids: CASSIAWDQPQHF. DNA for the CDR3: TGTGCCAGTAGTATAGCCTGGGATCAGCCCCAGCATTTT.

The chain joins TRBV13 to TRBJ1-1; D is undetermined. The V end lost 8 bases, the J end lost 4 bases, and 20 bases lay between the germline ends. Germline CDR1 PRHDT, CDR2 FYEKMQ (reference sequence). The CDR3 has 15 amino acids. The CDR3 DNA follows: TGTGCCAGCGCAGTTGAGGAGGGAATAAGCACTGAAGCTTTCTTT. Protein sequence: CASAVEEGISTEAFF.

V usage is TRBV24-1 and J usage is TRBJ1-4; D unresolved. Per the germline V gene, CDR1 is KGHDR and CDR2 is SFDVKD. CDR3 length: 21 amino acids. V dropped 1 base and J dropped 1 base, with 24 bases sitting between them. CDR3 in DNA: TGTGCCACCAGTGATTTTTTACCCCCCAAGCACGTCGGCGTAACTAATGAAAAACTGTTTTTT. Protein sequence: CATSDFLPPKHVGVTNEKLFF.

J is TRBJ1-1 and V is TRBV29-1; TRBD1 aligns across 7 bases. V gave up 7 bases and J gave up 1 base; unmatched junction bases: 6. The CDR3 consists of 13 residues. Germline CDR1 SQVTM, CDR2 ANQGSEA. Here the CDR3 reads CSARTGSNTEAFF. DNA for the CDR3: TGCAGCGCGAGGACAGGATCGAACACTGAAGCTTTCTTT.

This clone was seen more than once but under ten times. The chain uses TRBV24-1 and TRBJ2-1; no firm D call. Trimming removed 0 bases from V and 5 bases from J, with 10 bases in between. The germline gives CDR1 KGHDR, CDR2 SFDVKD. The CDR3 runs to 15 residues. The CDR3 DNA reads as TGTGCCACCAGTGATTTGATGGCACCAAACAATGAGCAGTTCTTC. Translating gives CATSDLMAPNNEQFF.

This clone showed up just once. The rearrangement uses TRBV19 and TRBJ1-5; a weak D match, TRBD1 (6 bases). The CDR3 covers 12 residues. Germline-derived CDR1 and CDR2 are LNHDA and SQIVND (reference sequence). Trimming shortened V by 7 bases and J by 2 bases, and 6 bases separated the two germline ends. The CDR3 nucleotides are TGTGCCAGTAACAGGGGCAATCAGCCCCAGCATTTT. It specifies CASNRGNQPQHF. Full variable domain (remainder filled in from reference TRBV19 and TRBJ1-5): DGGITQSPKYLFRKEGQNVTLSCEQNLNHDAMYWYRQDPGQGLRLIYYSQIVNDFQKGDIAEGYSVSREKKESFPLTVTSAQKNPTAFYLCASNRGNQPQHFGDGTRLSIL.

The chain employs TRBV27 and TRBJ1-1, with 9 bases fitting TRBD1. With 1 base clipped from V and 11 bases from J, the junction kept 8 bases outside the gene matches. CDR1 and CDR2 (germline): MNHEY, SMNVEV (reference sequence). The CDR3 covers 14 residues. This CDR3 reads CASSLLAGTGLAFF. DNA for the CDR3: TGTGCCAGCAGTTTATTGGCCGGGACAGGGTTGGCTTTCTTT.

The chain uses TRBV4-3 and TRBJ1-3; a possible D gene is TRBD1 (5 bases). CDR3 length equals 16 residues. CDR1 is LGHNA, CDR2 YSLEER, per germline. Trimming removed 3 bases at V and 2 bases at J, with 14 bases between. The CDR3 here is CASSQAWRGAGNTIYF. The CDR3 nucleotides read TGCGCCAGCAGCCAGGCCTGGCGGGGGGCTGGAAACACCATATATTTT.

As DNA, the CDR3 is TGTGCCAGCTCACCCGGGACGACCCGGGGGTACGAGCAGTACTTC. This sequence encodes CASSPGTTRGYEQYF. V gene TRBV18 combines with J gene TRBJ2-7; D might be TRBD2 (6 bases). With 3 bases removed from V and 4 bases from J, the gap between germline ends came to 16 bases. CDR3 length equals 15 residues. Germline V CDR1 and CDR2: KGHSH, LQKENI. Combining the CDR3 with reference TRBV18 and TRBJ2-7 gives the whole variable domain NAGVMQNPRHLVRRRGQEARLRCSPMKGHSHVYWYRQLPEEGLKFMVYLQKENIIDESGMPKERFSAEFPKEGPSILRIQQVVRGDSAAYFCASSPGTTRGYEQYFGPGTRLTVT.

This clone was counted only a few times. The chain has TRBV4-2 and TRBJ2-3, with 8 bases aligning to TRBD2. V lost 1 base to trimming and J lost 4 bases; unmatched junction nucleotides: 7. The CDR3 contains 16 residues. CDR1 is LGHNA, CDR2 YNFKEQ, per germline. Here the CDR3 DNA reads TGTGCCAGCAGCCAAGGCGGGGGGCGAGGGGCAGATACGCAGTATTTT. Amino acids: CASSQGGGRGADTQYF.

This clone appeared a single time. The chain couples TRBV28 to TRBJ1-6; TRBD1 agrees at 7 bases. V lost 5 bases to trimming and J lost 9 bases; unmatched junction nucleotides: 7. This CDR3 is 14 amino acids long. Per germline, CDR1 MDHEN and CDR2 SYDVKM. The CDR3: CASSTRDSFSPLHF. The CDR3 DNA reads as TGTGCCAGCAGTACGCGGGACAGTTTTTCACCCCTCCACTTT.

CDR3 residues: CATSDPGTGGEETQYF. The CDR3 bases are TGTGCCACCAGTGACCCCGGGACTGGAGGGGAAGAGACCCAGTACTTC. This sequence joins TRBV24-1 and TRBJ2-5, with D possibly TRBD2 on 6 matching bases. The CDR3 consists of 16 residues. The V and J ends lost 4 bases and 3 bases respectively, with 17 bases between them. Germline V CDR1 and CDR2: KGHDR, SFDVKD.

The CDR3 DNA reads as TGTGCCAGCAGGGGCGGACCAATTGCTTATGGCTACACCTTC. Translating gives CASRGGPIAYGYTF. The genes are TRBV2 and TRBJ1-2; no reliable D call. The V and J ends lost 6 bases and 5 bases respectively, with 16 bases between them. This CDR3 comprises 14 residues. Germline V lookup: CDR1 SNHLY, CDR2 FYNNEI.

A remark on this clone: One junction end does not reproduce the germline sequence, and a read error may be involved. The chain links TRBV25-1 to TRBJ1-2; D is ambiguous. Germline V gene data show CDR1 as MGHDK and CDR2 as SYGVNS. The CDR3 has 13 amino acids. This CDR3 is CASSELRERGLAF. The CDR3, as DNA: TGTGCCAGCAGTGAATTAAGGGAACGAGGCCTGGCTTTC.

The CDR3, as DNA: TGTGCCAGCAGCCTCGGGGGGGGCCTGGCTGAAGCTTTCTTT. Its translation: CASSLGGGLAEAFF. The gene calls are TRBV7-9 and TRBJ1-1, with D perhaps TRBD1 (6 bases). The germline V gene encodes CDR1 SEHNR and CDR2 FQNEAQ (reference sequence). This CDR3 spans 14 amino acids. The V end was cut by 5 bases, the J end by 6 bases, with 16 bases between.

The CDR3 loop reads CASSALRGTLHF. The CDR3 region has the DNA TGTGCCAGCAGCGCCCTGCGAGGGACCCTCCACTTT. This chain joins TRBV9 and TRBJ1-6; no firm D call. The CDR3 sequence is 12 residues long. The V gene's germline CDR1 is SGDLS and CDR2 YYNGEE. V was clipped by 3 bases and J by 14 bases, with 12 bases between them.

The rearrangement links TRBV5-1 to TRBJ2-7, with D possibly matching TRBD2 (6 bases). The germline V gene encodes CDR1 SGHRS and CDR2 YFSETQ. This CDR3 comprises 16 residues. V was trimmed by 5 bases and J by 0 bases, leaving 18 bases between them. The CDR3: CASSSIWDSSSYEQYF. CDR3 sequence (DNA): TGCGCCAGCAGTTCCATCTGGGACTCTAGCTCCTACGAGCAGTACTTC.

The chain has TRBV6-5 and TRBJ2-1; D may be TRBD1 (6 bases). This CDR3 comprises 14 residues. CDR1 is MNHEY, CDR2 SVGAGI, per germline. Trimming cost V 5 bases and J 4 bases, with 12 bases left between them. The CDR3 sequence is CASSPLDRYNEQFF. DNA of the CDR3: TGTGCCAGCAGTCCCCTGGACAGATACAATGAGCAGTTCTTC.

The chain links TRBV30 to TRBJ1-5, with D uncertain. The CDR3 spans 12 residues. The germline gives CDR1 GTSNPN, CDR2 SVGIG (reference sequence). V lost 5 bases, J lost 3 bases, and 8 bases lay in between. Here the CDR3 DNA reads TGTGCCTGGGAACAGAACAATCAGCCCCAGCATTTT. It specifies CAWEQNNQPQHF.

The V call is TRBV7-9, the J call TRBJ1-1; TRBD1 matches at 9 bases. This CDR3 is 14 amino acids long. Germline CDR1 and CDR2: SEHNR and FQNEAQ (reference sequence). Trimming removed 6 bases from V and 4 bases from J; junction bases left unmatched: 6. The CDR3 sequence: CASREQGAGTEAFF. CDR3 sequence (DNA): TGTGCCAGCAGAGAACAGGGGGCCGGCACTGAAGCTTTCTTT. Using reference TRBV7-9 and TRBJ1-1 for the parts outside the CDR3, the full variable domain is DTGVSQNPRHKITKRGQNVTFRCDPISEHNRLYWYRQTLGQGPEFLTYFQNEAQLEKSRLLSDRFSAERPKGSFSTLEIQRTEQGDSAMYLCASREQGAGTEAFFGQGTRLTVV.

The V and J genes are TRBV7-9 and TRBJ2-1; 7 nucleotides match TRBD2. CDR3 length: 14 amino acids. Per the germline V gene, CDR1 is SEHNR and CDR2 is FQNEAQ (reference sequence). V lost 2 bases to trimming and J lost 8 bases; unmatched junction nucleotides: 6. CDR3 DNA: TGTGCCAGCAGCTTAACAGCGGGGAGGGATGAGCAGTTCTTC. This sequence encodes CASSLTAGRDEQFF.